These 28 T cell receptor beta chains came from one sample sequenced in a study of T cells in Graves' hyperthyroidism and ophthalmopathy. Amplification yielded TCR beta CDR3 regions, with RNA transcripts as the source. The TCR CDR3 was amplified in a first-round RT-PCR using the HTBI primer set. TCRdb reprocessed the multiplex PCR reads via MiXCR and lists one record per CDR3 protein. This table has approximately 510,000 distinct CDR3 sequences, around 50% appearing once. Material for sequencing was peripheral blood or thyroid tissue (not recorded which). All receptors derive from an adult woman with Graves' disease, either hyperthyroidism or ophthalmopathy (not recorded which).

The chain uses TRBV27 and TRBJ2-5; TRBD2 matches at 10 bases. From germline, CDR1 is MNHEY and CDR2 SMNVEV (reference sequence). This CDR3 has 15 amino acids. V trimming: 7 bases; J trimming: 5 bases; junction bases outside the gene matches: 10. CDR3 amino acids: CASTPQREGLETQYF. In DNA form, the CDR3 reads TGTGCCAGCACTCCCCAGCGGGAGGGCCTCGAGACCCAGTACTTC.

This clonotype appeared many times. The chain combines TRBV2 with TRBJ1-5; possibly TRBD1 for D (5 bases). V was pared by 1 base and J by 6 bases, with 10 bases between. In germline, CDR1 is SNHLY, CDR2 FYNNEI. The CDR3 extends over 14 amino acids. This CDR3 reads CASSEGGGGQPQHF. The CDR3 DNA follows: TGTGCCAGCAGTGAAGGGGGGGGGGGTCAGCCCCAGCATTTT.

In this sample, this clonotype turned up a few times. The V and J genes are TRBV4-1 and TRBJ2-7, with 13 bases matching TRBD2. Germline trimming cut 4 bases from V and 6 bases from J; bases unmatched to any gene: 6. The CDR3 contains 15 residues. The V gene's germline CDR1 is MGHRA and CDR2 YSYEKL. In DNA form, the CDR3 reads TGCGCCAGCAGCCGGGGACTAGCGGGGTCTCGCGAGCAGTACTTC. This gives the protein CASSRGLAGSREQYF.

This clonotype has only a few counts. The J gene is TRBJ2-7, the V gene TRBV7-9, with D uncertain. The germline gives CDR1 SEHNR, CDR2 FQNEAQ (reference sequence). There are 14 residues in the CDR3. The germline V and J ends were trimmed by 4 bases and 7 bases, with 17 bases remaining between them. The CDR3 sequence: CASSWEIATSEQYF. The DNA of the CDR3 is TGTGCCAGCAGCTGGGAAATAGCAACGAGTGAGCAGTACTTC.

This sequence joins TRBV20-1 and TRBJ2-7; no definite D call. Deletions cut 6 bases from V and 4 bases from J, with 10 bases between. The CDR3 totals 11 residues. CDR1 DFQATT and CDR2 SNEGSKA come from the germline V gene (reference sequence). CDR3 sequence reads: CSARSQYEQYF. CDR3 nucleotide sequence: TGCAGTGCACGGTCCCAATACGAGCAGTACTTC.

This chain's CDR3 is CASSLGLAVARQGSYEQYF. In nucleotides, the CDR3 is TGTGCCAGCAGCCTGGGGCTAGCGGTGGCCCGACAGGGATCCTACGAGCAGTACTTC. The chain links TRBV5-4 to TRBJ2-7; TRBD1 or TRBD2 may be the D gene (7 bases each). The V gene's germline CDR1 is SGHNT and CDR2 YYREEE (reference sequence). This CDR3 has 19 amino acids. V shed 4 bases and J shed 1 base, with 27 bases lying between them.

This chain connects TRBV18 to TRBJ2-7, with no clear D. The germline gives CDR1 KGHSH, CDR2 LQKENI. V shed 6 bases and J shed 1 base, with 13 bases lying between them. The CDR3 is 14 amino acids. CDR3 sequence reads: CASSRCLRSYEQYF. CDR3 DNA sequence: TGTGCCAGCTCGAGATGCTTAAGGTCCTACGAGCAGTACTTC.

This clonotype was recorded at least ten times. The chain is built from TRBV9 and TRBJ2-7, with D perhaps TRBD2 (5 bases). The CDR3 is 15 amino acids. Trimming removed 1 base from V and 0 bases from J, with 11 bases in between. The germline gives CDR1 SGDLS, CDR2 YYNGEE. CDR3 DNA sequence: TGTGCCAGCAGCGTATCTCCGGGGAGCTCCTACGAGCAGTACTTC. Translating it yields CASSVSPGSSYEQYF.

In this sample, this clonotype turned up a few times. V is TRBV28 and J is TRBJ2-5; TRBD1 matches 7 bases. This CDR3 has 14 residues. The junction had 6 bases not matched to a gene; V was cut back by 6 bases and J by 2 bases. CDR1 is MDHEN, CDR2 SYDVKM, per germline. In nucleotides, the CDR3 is TGTGCCAGCAGGGAAGGGACAGATCAAGAGACCCAGTACTTC. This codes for CASREGTDQETQYF. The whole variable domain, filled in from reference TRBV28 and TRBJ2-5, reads DVKVTQSSRYLVKRTGEKVFLECVQDMDHENMFWYRQDPGLGLRLIYFSYDVKMKEKGDIPEGYSVSREKKERFSLILESASTNQTSMYLCASREGTDQETQYFGPGTRLLVL.

The CDR3 reads CASSQGTGISYEQYF. Here the CDR3 DNA reads TGCGCCAGCAGCCAAGGGACAGGGATCTCCTACGAGCAGTACTTC. The chain joins TRBV4-1 to TRBJ2-7, with 8 bases matching TRBD1. This CDR3 is 15 amino acids long. The V and J ends lost 1 base and 0 bases, in that order; junction bases with no gene match: 2. CDR1 is MGHRA and CDR2 is YSYEKL in the germline V gene.

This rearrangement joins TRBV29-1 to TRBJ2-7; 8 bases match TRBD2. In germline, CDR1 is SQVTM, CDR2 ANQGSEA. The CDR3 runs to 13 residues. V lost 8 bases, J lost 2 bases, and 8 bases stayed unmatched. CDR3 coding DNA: TGCAGCCCCCGGGCGGGAGGCCCCTACGAGCAGTACTTC. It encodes CSPRAGGPYEQYF.

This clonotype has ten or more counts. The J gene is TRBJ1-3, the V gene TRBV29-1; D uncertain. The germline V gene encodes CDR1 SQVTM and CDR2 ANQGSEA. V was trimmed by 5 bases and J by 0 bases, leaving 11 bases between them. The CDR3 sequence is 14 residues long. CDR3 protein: CSVQDQLSGNTIYF. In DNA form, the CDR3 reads TGCAGCGTTCAGGATCAACTCTCTGGAAACACCATATATTTT. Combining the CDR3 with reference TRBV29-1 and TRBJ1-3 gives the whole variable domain SAVISQKPSRDICQRGTSLTIQCQVDSQVTMMFWYRQQPGQSLTLIATANQGSEATYESGFVIDKFPISRPNLTFSTLTVSNMSPEDSSIYLCSVQDQLSGNTIYFGEGSWLTVV.

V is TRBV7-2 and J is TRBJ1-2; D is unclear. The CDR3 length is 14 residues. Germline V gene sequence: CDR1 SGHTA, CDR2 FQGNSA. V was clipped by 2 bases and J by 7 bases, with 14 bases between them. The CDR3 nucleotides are TGTGCCAGCAGCTTAACCGGTTCGATGGGTGGCTACACCTTC. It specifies CASSLTGSMGGYTF.

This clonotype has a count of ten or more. The CDR3 DNA follows: TGTGCCATCTCGACTGAGCGAAAAAACTACGAGCAGTACTTC. It encodes CAISTERKNYEQYF. V gene TRBV10-3 combines with J gene TRBJ2-7; D remains ambiguous. CDR1 and CDR2 from the germline V gene are ENHRY and SYGVKD. The CDR3 is 14 amino acids. The germline V and J ends were trimmed by 8 bases and 3 bases, with 17 bases remaining between them.

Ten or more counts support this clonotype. The CDR3 reads CSARDPAVDQPQHF. In nucleotides, the CDR3 is TGCAGTGCTAGAGATCCGGCCGTAGATCAGCCCCAGCATTTT. The chain couples TRBV20-1 to TRBJ1-5, with D hard to call. The V and J ends lost 0 bases and 5 bases respectively, with 11 bases between them. This CDR3 is built from 14 residues. From germline, CDR1 is DFQATT and CDR2 SNEGSKA (reference sequence).

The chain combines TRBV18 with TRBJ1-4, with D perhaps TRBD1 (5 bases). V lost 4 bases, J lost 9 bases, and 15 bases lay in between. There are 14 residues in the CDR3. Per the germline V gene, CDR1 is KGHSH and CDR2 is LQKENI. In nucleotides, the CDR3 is TGTGCCAGCTCACTCACCTCGGGGGATCAAAAACTGTTTTTT. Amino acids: CASSLTSGDQKLFF.

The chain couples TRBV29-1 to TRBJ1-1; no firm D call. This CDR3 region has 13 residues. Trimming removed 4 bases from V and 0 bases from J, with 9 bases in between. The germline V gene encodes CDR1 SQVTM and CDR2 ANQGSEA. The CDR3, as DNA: TGCAGCGTTGGGGTGCTAATGAACACTGAAGCTTTCTTT. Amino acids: CSVGVLMNTEAFF. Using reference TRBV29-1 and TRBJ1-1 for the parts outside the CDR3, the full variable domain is SAVISQKPSRDICQRGTSLTIQCQVDSQVTMMFWYRQQPGQSLTLIATANQGSEATYESGFVIDKFPISRPNLTFSTLTVSNMSPEDSSIYLCSVGVLMNTEAFFGQGTRLTVV.

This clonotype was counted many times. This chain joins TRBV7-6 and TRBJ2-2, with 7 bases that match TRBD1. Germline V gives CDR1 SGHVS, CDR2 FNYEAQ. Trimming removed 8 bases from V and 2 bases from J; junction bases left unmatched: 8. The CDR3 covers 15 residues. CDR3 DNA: TGTGCCAGCGGAACAGGGGAAACTAACACCGGGGAGCTGTTTTTT. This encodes CASGTGETNTGELFF.

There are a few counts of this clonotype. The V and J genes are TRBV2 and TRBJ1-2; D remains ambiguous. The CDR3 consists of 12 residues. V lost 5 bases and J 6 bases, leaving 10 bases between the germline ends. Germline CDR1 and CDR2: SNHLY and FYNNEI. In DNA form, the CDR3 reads TGTGCCAGCAGTTTATTCCAGGATGGCTACACCTTC. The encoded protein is CASSLFQDGYTF.

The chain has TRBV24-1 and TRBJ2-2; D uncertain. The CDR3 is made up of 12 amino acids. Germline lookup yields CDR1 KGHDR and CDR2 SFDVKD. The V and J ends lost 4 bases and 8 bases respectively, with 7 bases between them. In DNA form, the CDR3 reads TGTGCCACCAGTGACCTTCTAGGGGAGCTGTTTTTT. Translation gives CATSDLLGELFF.

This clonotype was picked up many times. CDR3 DNA sequence: TGCAGTGCCAGACCTAGCGGGAAGCCCTCGAACACCGGGGAGCTGTTTTTT. This translates into CSARPSGKPSNTGELFF. The chain joins TRBV20-1 to TRBJ2-2; 9 nucleotides line up with TRBD2. CDR1 and CDR2 (germline): DFQATT, SNEGSKA (reference sequence). The V gene end was trimmed by 6 bases and the J gene end by 0 bases; junction bases not matched to a gene: 11. This CDR3 has 17 residues.

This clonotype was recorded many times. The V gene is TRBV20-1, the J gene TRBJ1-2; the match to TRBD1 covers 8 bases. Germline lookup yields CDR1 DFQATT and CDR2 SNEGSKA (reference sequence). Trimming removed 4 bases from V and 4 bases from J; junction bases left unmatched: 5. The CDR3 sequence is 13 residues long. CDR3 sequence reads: CSANARGLYGYTF. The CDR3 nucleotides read TGCAGTGCTAATGCCAGGGGGCTCTATGGCTACACCTTC.

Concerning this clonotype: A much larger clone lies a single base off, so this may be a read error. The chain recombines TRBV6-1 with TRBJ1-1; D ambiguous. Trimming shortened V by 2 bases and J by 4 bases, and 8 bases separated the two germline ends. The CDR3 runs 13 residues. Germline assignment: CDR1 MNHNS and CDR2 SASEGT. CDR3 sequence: CASSEMMSTEAFF. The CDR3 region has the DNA TGTGCCAGCAGTGAAATGATGAGCACTGAAGCTTTCTTT.

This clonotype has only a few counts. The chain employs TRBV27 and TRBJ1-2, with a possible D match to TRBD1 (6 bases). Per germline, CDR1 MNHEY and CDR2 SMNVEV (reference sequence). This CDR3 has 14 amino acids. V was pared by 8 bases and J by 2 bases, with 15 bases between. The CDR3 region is CASARSDRNYGYTF. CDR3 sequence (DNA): TGTGCCAGCGCGCGCTCGGACAGAAACTATGGCTACACCTTC.

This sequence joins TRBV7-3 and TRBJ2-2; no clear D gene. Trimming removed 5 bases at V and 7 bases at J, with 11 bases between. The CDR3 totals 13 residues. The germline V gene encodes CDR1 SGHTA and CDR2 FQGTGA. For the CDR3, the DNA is TGTGCCAGCAGCCATACCTTCGGCGGGGAGCTGTTTTTT. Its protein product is CASSHTFGGELFF.

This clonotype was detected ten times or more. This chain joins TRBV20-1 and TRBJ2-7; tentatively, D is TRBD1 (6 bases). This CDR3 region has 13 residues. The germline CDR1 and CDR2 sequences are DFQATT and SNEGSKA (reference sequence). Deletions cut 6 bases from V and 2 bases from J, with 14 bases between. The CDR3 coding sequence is TGCAGTGCCACCCGGACAGATGCCTACGAGCAGTACTTC. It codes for CSATRTDAYEQYF.

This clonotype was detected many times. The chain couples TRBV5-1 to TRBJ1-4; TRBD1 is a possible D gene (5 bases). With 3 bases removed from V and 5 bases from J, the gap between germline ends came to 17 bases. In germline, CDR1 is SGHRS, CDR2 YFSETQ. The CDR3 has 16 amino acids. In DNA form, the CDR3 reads TGCGCCAGCAGCTCGGGAGGGACCGCCTCGAATGAAAAACTGTTTTTT. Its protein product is CASSSGGTASNEKLFF. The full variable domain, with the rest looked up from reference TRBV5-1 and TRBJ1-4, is KAGVTQTPRYLIKTRGQQVTLSCSPISGHRSVSWYQQTPGQGLQFLFEYFSETQRNKGNFPGRFSGRQFSNSRSEMNVSTLELGDSALYLCASSSGGTASNEKLFFGSGTQLSVL.

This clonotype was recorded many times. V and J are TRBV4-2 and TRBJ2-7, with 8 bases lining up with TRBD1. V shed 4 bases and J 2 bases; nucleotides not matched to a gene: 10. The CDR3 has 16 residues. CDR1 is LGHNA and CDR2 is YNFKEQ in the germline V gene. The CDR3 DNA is TGTGCCAGCAGCCCCGGCGGACAGGGCGCGGCCTACGAGCAGTACTTC. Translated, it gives CASSPGGQGAAYEQYF.